Presented here are 2 T cell receptor beta chains from one specimen sequenced in a study of blood T cell repertoires in COVID-19. Libraries were prepared by immunoSEQ multiplex PCR; TCRdb keeps only in-frame clonotypes and omits some of them. The sample consists of about 150,000 clones, over 85% of them appearing once. The specimen was peripheral blood. The source is a human donor in a cohort sampled during active COVID-19.

The chain uses TRBV7-3 and TRBJ2-1; no clear D. From germline, CDR1 is SGHTA and CDR2 FQGTGA. The length of the CDR3 is 13 residues. V was cut by 2 bases and J by 6 bases, with 8 bases left in between. In DNA, the CDR3 is TGTGCCAGCAGCTTATCCCTCAGCAATGAGCAGTTCTTC. Translated: CASSLSLSNEQFF. The variable domain in full, completed from reference TRBV7-3 and TRBJ2-1, reads GAGVSQTPSNKVTEKGKYVELRCDPISGHTALYWYRQSLGQGPEFLIYFQGTGAADDSGLPNDRFFAVRPEGSVSTLKIQRTERGDSAVYLCASSLSLSNEQFFGPGTRLTVL.

The V and J genes are TRBV7-2 and TRBJ2-7; maybe TRBD1 (6 bases). V was shortened by 7 bases and J by 12 bases, with 25 bases between the two germline ends. Germline lookup yields CDR1 SGHTA and CDR2 FQGNSA. The CDR3 length is 14 residues. In nucleotides, the CDR3 is TGTGCCAGCACCCGAAGCCGACAGGCGCTTACTCTGTACTTC. Protein product: CASTRSRQALTLYF.